The present T cell receptor beta chain was sequenced within a study of vaccination effects on CD4 cells after COVID-19. The CDR3 is 15 amino acids. J was trimmed by 0 bases and V by 1 base; bases with no gene match: 3. Germline V lookup: CDR1 SGHAT, CDR2 FQNNGV. Before any sequencing was done, the ViraFEST assay used viral peptide pools to expand antigen-specific CD4+ T cells. CD4+ T cell isolation took place after 10 days of culture. Confirmation by PCR established that the person had SARS-CoV-2 infection between March and December 2020. TCRdb's copy holds only in-frame clones and misses some; the assay was immunoSEQ multiplex PCR. The table shows tens of thousands of clones, with 75% to 80% occurring only once. Whole-study results and caveats: Late after vaccination, infection- and vaccine-induced clones showed marked clonal contraction. The study had few convalescent patients and no early post-infection timepoints.

Concerning this clone itself: Antigen: not known.

The chain is built from TRBV11-2 and TRBJ2-7, with 7 positions matching TRBD2. The source material was CD4+ T cells from PBMCs cultured with HCoV-NL63 spike peptides, sampled before COVID-19 vaccination. This clonotype originated in a human donor who had a prior SARS-CoV-2 infection. CDR3 sequence: CASSLVERGSYEQYF. In DNA, the CDR3 is TGTGCCAGCAGCTTAGTGGAGCGGGGCTCCTACGAGCAGTACTTC. Full variable domain (rest looked up from reference TRBV11-2 and TRBJ2-7): EAGVAQSPRYKIIEKRQSVAFWCNPISGHATLYWYQQILGQGPKLLIQFQNNGVVDDSQLPKDRFSAERLKGVDSTLKIQPAKLEDSAVYLCASSLVERGSYEQYFGPGTRLTVT.